This TCR beta chain was sequenced during a study of T cells in Graves' hyperthyroidism and ophthalmopathy. Findings and caveats of the study: In blood, most of the thyroid clonotypes expanded above 0.001 were also present.

Patients were excluded for uncontrolled infection, other autoimmune disease, pregnancy or lactation. When hyperthyroidism was first diagnosed, the blood sample was taken, preceding any ophthalmopathy symptoms. With 5 bases removed from V and 6 bases from J, the gap between germline ends came to 20 bases. The CDR3 contains 15 residues. This clonotype was detected ten times or more. What it recognizes is unknown. RNA transcripts gave rise to amplified TCR beta CDR3 regions. The study used the HTBI primer set for a first-round RT-PCR of the TCR CDR3. TCRdb reanalysed the multiplex PCR reads using MiXCR and keeps one entry per CDR3 protein. The sample holds fewer than 900,000 distinct CDR3 sequences, under 20% seen once.

The gene calls are TRBV12-3 or TRBV12-4 and TRBJ2-7; D tentatively reads TRBD1 or TRBD2 (5 bases each). This TCR was recovered from a woman aged 50 to 60 with Graves' hyperthyroidism that later progressed to Graves' ophthalmopathy. Sequencing was carried out using blood. CDR3 sequence: CASSATGTPTPEQYF. CDR3 coding DNA: TGTGCCAGCAGTGCAACCGGGACCCCAACCCCCGAGCAGTACTTC.